A selection of T cell receptor beta chains follows, all from one sample in a study of graft-versus-host responses after intestinal transplantation. TCRdb's table, derived via immunoSEQ multiplex PCR, lists solely in-frame clones and lacks some. The profile shows over 8,500 clones, under 35% of them singletons. The specimen comprised alloreactive CD8+ T cells from a mixed lymphocyte reaction culture, sampled before intestinal transplant. All receptors come from a human patient who received an intestinal transplant. The CDR3 runs from the conserved cysteine through the conserved F or W. The D gene is left open where the match is weak. The size field is filled for only some rows; it gives once, few, many or a size class.

j_gene	v_gene	abundance	d_gene	CDR3nt	CDR3aa
TRBJ2-3	TRBV2	few	.	TGTGCCAGCAGCACAGGGCCGTGGGGGGGAGAAGGGGCCACAGATACGCAGTATTTT	CASSTGPWGGEGATDTQYF
TRBJ1-1	TRBV7-2	.	.	TGTGCCAGCAGCTTGGGCTACACTGAAGCTTTCTTT	CASSLGYTEAFF
TRBJ2-7	TRBV4-2	.	.	TGTGCCAGCAGCCAAGATAGCGTTACGCGATACGAGCAGTACTTC	CASSQDSVTRYEQYF
TRBJ1-1	TRBV4-2	few	.	TGTGCCAGCAGCCCCAATTTAGTCCGAATGAACACTGAAGCTTTCTTT	CASSPNLVRMNTEAFF
TRBJ1-2	TRBV5-1	.	.	TGCGCCAGCAGCTTGACTAGGGTAGGGTTAAGTGGCTACACCTTC	CASSLTRVGLSGYTF
TRBJ2-7	TRBV6-5	.	.	TGTGCCAGCATAGTATTTCCCTACGAGCAGTACTTC	CASIVFPYEQYF
TRBJ2-5	TRBV2	medium-sized	TRBD2	TGTGCCAGCAGTGACTTATTTCGGGGGGGCCAAGAGACCCAGTACTTC	CASSDLFRGGQETQYF
TRBJ1-1	TRBV19	.	.	TGTGCCAGTAGTATCACAGGGCTGAACACTGAAGCTTTCTTT	CASSITGLNTEAFF
TRBJ2-5	TRBV11-2	few	TRBD2	TGTGCCAGCAGCTTGGGAGCGGGGGGGGGTGAGACCCAGTACTTC	CASSLGAGGGETQYF
TRBJ2-1	TRBV11-2	few	TRBD1	TGTGCCAGCAGCACTCGACAGGGCACGGTCAATGAGCAGTTCTTC	CASSTRQGTVNEQFF
TRBJ1-4	TRBV11-3	.	.	TGTGCCAGCAGCCCGCGGGCGGGGGGCGGGGAAAAACTGTTTTTT	CASSPRAGGGEKLFF
TRBJ2-1	TRBV10-2	.	.	TGCGCCAGCAGAGAGGGGGGGGGCCGCGATGAGCAGTTCTTC	CASREGGGRDEQFF
TRBJ1-1	TRBV5-1	few	.	TGCGCCAGTTCCTGGACACCTAACACTGAAGCTTTCTTT	CASSWTPNTEAFF
TRBJ2-1	TRBV7-9	.	TRBD2	TGTGCCAGCAGAACTAGCGGCTCTTACAATGAGCAGTTCTTC	CASRTSGSYNEQFF
TRBJ1-1	TRBV12-5	medium-sized	.	TGTGCTAGTGGTTGGGGGACATACCCCACTGAAGCTTTCTTT	CASGWGTYPTEAFF
TRBJ2-5	TRBV6-1	.	TRBD2	TGTGCCAGCAGTGGATGGGGGGGGGAGACCCAGTACTTC	CASSGWGGETQYF
TRBJ2-5	TRBV28	.	.	TGTGCCAGCAGTCCAGAATCAGGGACCCAGTACTTC	CASSPESGTQYF
TRBJ2-1	TRBV25-1	.	TRBD2	TGTGCCAGCACCGGACTAGCGGTAAATGAGCAGTTCTTC	CASTGLAVNEQFF